This T cell receptor beta chain was recovered during a study of blood T cell repertoires in COVID-19 (dated by TCRdb to the early 2020s). About the investigation overall: Samples covering the acute and convalescent phases of COVID-19 were provided by collaborators in the United States, Italy and Spain. The material from the prospective study consisted of cDNA or gDNA derived from T cells, B-cell-depleted T cells, or PBMCs. Deeply sampled blood TCRbeta repertoires from subjects exposed to, actively infected with, or recovered from COVID-19 were included in the dataset. The repertoires were released in a freely available public database meant as a resource for research on the immune response to SARS-CoV-2. The samples were drawn from two sources: the first 160 participants of the ongoing ImmuneRACE study, and 1,000 to 1,500 subjects contributed by 6 global collaborators. A de-identified subject ID, COVID-19 status, age in years and sex were almost always included in the sample metadata. Where HLA class I and class II types were available, the types were taken from metadata supplied by the sample provider, not from assay-based typing. What the research found in general, with its limitations: How much clinical and demographic metadata was included differed by source and by participant, and the metadata was provided uncurated.

One collaborating source in Seattle enrolled patients while the patients were actively infected and followed the patients over time throughout the course of disease. Whole blood was collected in K2EDTA tubes by collaborating institutions according to the institutions' own protocols. For TCRbeta analysis, collaborators shipped samples in one of three forms: frozen whole blood, isolated PBMCs, or DNA extracted from either of those sample types. CDR1 and CDR2 are read off the germline V gene as ENHRY and SYGVKD. The CDR3 starts with the cysteine, ends with the phenylalanine, and has 12 residues. CDR3 DNA is the only sequence kept; it has 36 bases, read in frame from the first base. Comment on this clone: Its antigen is currently not known. The junction departs from the called germline gene at one end, perhaps through a read error.

TCRbeta CDR3 regions were amplified from genomic DNA using the immunoSEQ Assay, a bias-controlled multiplex PCR. In the paper's pipeline: Within the assay, amplification of reference gene primers was used to estimate how many nucleated cells each sample contained. To quantify the absolute abundance of each unique TCRbeta CDR3 rearrangement, sequence reads were collapsed and filtered. For each sample, productive Simpson clonality was calculated by taking the square root of Simpson's diversity index across productive rearrangements. As stored in TCRdb, this immuneACCESS dataset retains in-frame rearrangements with V and J assigned. A fraction of the clones does not appear; measured against another copy, unresolved V genes explain less than half of the discrepancy, and the remainder lacks a known reason. That table supplies the V and J calls and clone size; D and trimming were determined from the DNA. This sample lists about 350,000 clones; 65% to 90% were detected once. The ten biggest clones cover roughly 6.6% of the sample.

This receptor was identified in a woman aged 60-75 years with COVID-19, enrolled during active disease. The chain is made from TRBV10-3 and TRBJ2-7; TRBD1 lines up with 8 middle nucleotides. Sequenced: peripheral blood. The DNA sequence reads TGTGCCATCAGTGAGTCTTTAGGACAGGGCCAGTTC. The translation is CAISESLGQGQF.